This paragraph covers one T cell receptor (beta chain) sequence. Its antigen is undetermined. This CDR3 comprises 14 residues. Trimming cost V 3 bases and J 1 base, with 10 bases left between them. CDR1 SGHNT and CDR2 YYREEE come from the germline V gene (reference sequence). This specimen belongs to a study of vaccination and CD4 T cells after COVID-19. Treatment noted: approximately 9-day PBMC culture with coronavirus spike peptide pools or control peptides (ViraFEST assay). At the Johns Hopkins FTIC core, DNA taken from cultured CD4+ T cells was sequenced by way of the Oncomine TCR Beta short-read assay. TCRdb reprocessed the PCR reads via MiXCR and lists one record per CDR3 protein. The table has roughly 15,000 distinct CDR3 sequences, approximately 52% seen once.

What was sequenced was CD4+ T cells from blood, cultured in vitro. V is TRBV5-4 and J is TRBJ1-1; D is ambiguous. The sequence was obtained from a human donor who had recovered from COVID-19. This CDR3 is CASSSTIGNTEAFF. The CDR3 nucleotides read TGTGCCAGCAGCTCCACAATAGGGAACACTGAAGCTTTCTTT.